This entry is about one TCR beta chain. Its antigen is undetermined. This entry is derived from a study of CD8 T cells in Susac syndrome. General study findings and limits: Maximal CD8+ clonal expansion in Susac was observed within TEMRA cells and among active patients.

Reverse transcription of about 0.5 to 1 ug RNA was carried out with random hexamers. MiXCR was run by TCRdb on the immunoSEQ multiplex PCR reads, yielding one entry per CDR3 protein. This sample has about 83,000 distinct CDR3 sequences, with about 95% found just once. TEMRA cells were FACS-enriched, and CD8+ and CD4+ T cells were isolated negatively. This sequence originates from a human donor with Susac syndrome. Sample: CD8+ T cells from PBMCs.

CDR3 amino acids: CASSLRQGAGKVYV. DNA of the CDR3: TGTGCCAGCAGCTTACGGCAAGGGGCAGGGAAGGTGTACGTC. This chain connects TRBV7-2 to TRBJ2-7, with D possibly matching TRBD1 (5 bases). V was pared by 2 bases and J by 12 bases, with 20 bases between. The germline V gene has CDR1 SGHTA and CDR2 FQGNSA. The CDR3 length is 14 residues.